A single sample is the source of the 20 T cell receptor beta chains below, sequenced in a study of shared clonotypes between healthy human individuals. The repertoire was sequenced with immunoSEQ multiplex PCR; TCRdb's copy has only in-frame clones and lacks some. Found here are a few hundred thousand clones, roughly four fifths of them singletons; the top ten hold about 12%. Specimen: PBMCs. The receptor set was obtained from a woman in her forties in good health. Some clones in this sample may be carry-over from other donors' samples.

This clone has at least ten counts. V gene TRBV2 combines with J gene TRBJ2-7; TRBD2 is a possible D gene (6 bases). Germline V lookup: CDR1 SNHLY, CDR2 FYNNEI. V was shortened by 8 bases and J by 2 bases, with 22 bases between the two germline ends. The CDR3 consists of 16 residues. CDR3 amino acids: CASFGAQGGLAYEQYF. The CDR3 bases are TGTGCCAGCTTCGGAGCCCAAGGAGGGTTGGCCTACGAGCAGTACTTC.

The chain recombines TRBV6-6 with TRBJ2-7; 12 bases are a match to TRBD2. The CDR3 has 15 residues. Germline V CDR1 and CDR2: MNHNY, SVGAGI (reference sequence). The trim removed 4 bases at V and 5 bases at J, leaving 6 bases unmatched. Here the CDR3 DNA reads TGTGCCAGCAGTTCCCTAGCGGGAGGGCAGGACGAGCAGTACTTC. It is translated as CASSSLAGGQDEQYF.

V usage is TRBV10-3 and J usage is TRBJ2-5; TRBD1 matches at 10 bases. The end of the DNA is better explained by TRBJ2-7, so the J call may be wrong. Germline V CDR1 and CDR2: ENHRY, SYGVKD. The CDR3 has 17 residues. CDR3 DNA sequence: TGTGCCATCAGTGAGTGGACTCCGGGACAGGGGATTGGCGAGCAGTACTTC. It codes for CAISEWTPGQGIGEQYF.

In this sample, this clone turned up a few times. The CDR3 loop is CASSLNRQAEAFF. As DNA, the CDR3 is TGTGCCAGCAGCTTGAACCGACAGGCTGAAGCTTTCTTT. J is TRBJ1-1 and V is TRBV7-3, with a tentative D call TRBD1 (6 bases). The CDR3 contains 13 residues. The V end was cut by 3 bases, the J end by 6 bases, with 11 bases between. The germline gives CDR1 SGHTA, CDR2 FQGTGA.

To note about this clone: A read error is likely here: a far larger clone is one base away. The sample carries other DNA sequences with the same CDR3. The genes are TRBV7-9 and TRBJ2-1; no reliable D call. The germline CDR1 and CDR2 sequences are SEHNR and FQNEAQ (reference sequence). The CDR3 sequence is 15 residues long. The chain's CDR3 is CASSLVPEAYNEQFF. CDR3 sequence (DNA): TGTGCCAGCAGTTTAGTTCCAGAGGCCTACAATGAGCAGTTCTTC.

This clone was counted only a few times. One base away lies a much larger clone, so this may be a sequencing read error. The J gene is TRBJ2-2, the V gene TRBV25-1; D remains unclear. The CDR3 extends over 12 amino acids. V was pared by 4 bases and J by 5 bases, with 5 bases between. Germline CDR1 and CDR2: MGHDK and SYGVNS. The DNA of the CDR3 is TGTGCCAGCAGTGGATCTACCGGGGAGCTGTTTTTT. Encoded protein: CASSGSTGELFF.

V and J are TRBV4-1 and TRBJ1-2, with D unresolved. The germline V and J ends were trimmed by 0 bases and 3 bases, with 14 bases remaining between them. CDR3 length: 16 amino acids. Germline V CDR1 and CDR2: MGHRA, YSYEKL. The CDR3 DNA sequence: TGCGCCAGCAGCCAAGATTTGGACTTGCGGTACTATGGCTACACCTTC. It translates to CASSQDLDLRYYGYTF.

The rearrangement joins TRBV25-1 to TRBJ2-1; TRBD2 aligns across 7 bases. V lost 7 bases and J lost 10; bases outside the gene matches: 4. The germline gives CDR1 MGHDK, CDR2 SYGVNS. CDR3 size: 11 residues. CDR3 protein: CASTGGREQFF. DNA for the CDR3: TGTGCCAGCACCGGGGGGAGAGAGCAGTTCTTC.

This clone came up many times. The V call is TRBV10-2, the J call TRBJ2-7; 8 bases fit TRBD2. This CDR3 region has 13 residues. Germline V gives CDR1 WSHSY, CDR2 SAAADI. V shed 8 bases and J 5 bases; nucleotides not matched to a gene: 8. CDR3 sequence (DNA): TGCGCCAGCCGTGTAGCGGGAAGCAACGAGCAGTACTTC. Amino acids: CASRVAGSNEQYF.

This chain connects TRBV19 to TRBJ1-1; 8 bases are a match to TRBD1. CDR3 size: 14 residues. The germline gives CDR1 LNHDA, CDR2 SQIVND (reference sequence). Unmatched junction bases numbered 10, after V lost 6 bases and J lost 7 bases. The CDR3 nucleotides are TGTGCCAGTAGAAGCACAGGGGGAGAGGGTGAAGCTTTCTTT. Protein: CASRSTGGEGEAFF.

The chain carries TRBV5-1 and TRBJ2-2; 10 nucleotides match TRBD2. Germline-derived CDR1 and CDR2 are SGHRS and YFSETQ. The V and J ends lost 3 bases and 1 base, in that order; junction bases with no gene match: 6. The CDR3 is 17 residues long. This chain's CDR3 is CASSWELAGMNTGELFF. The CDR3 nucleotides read TGCGCCAGCAGCTGGGAACTAGCGGGGATGAACACCGGGGAGCTGTTTTTT.

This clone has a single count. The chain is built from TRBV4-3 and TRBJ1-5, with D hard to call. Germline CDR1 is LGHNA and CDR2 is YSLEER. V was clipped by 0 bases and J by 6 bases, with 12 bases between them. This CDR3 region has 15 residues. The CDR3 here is CASSQDMFWGQPQHF. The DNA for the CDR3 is TGCGCCAGCAGCCAAGATATGTTCTGGGGTCAGCCCCAGCATTTT.

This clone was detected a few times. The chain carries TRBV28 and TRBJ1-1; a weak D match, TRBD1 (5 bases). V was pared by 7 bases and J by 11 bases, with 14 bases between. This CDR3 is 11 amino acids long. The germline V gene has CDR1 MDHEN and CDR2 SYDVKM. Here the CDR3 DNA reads TGTGCCAGCACCCAGGCAGGGTCCGCTTTCTTT. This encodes CASTQAGSAFF.

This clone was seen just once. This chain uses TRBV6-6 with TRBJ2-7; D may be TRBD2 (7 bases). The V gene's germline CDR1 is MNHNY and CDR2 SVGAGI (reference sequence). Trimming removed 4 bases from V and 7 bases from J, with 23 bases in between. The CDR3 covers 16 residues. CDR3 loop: CASSSRGGESLEEQYF. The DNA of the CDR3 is TGTGCCAGCAGTTCCCGAGGGGGGGAATCCCTTGAGGAGCAGTACTTC.

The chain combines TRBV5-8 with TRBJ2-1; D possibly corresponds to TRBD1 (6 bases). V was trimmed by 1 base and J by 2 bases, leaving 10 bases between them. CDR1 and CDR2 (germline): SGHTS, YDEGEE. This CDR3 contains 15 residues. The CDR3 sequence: CASSLTGGPYNEQFF. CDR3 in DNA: TGTGCCAGCAGCTTGACTGGGGGCCCCTACAATGAGCAGTTCTTC.

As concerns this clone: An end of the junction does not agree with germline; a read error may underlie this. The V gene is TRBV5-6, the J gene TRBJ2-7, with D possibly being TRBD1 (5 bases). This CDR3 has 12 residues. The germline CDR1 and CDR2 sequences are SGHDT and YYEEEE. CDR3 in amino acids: CAGSYRSREQYF. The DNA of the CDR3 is TGTGCCGGCAGTTACAGGTCCCGCGAGCAGTACTTC. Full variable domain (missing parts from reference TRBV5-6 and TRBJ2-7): DAGVTQSPTHLIKTRGQQVTLRCSPKSGHDTVSWYQQALGQGPQFIFQYYEEEERQRGNFPDRFSGHQFPNYSSELNVNALLLGDSALYLCAGSYRSREQYFGPGTRLTVT.

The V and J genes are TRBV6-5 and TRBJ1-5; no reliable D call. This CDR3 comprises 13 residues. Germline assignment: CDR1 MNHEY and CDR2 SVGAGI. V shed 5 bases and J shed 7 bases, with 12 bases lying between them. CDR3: CASSQAVGQPQHF. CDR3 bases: TGTGCCAGCAGTCAGGCTGTGGGGCAGCCCCAGCATTTT.

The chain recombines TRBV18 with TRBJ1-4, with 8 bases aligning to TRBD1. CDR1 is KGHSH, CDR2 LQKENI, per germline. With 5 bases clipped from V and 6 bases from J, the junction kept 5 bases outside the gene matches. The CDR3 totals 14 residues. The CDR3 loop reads CASSTTGGYEKLFF. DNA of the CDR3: TGTGCCAGCTCAACCACAGGGGGATATGAAAAACTGTTTTTT.

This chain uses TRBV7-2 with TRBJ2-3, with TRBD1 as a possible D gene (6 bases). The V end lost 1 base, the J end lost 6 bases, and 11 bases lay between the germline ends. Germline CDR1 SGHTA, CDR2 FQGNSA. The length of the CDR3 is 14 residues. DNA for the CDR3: TGTGCCAGCAGCTTAGAGTTGGGGGCGGATACGCAGTATTTT. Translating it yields CASSLELGADTQYF.

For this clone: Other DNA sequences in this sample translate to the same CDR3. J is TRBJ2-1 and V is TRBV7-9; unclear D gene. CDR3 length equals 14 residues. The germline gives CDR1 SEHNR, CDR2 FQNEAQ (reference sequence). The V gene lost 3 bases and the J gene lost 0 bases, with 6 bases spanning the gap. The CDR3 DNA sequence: TGTGCCAGCAGCTTGATAAGCTCCTACAATGAGCAGTTCTTC. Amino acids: CASSLISSYNEQFF.